The next 13 T cell receptor beta chains were all read from a single sample in a study of Graves' ophthalmopathy and Graves' hyperthyroidism. The study amplified TCR beta CDR3 regions using RNA transcripts. RT-PCR with HTBI primers came first, then second-round multiplex PCR. TCRdb used MiXCR to reprocess the multiplex PCR reads, holding one entry per CDR3 protein. Here the sample spans about half a million distinct CDR3 sequences, 13% to 15% being singletons. Sequencing was performed on blood. The receptors shown here come from a woman aged 30 to 39 with Graves' ophthalmopathy.

There are many counts of this clonotype. The chain carries TRBV20-1 and TRBJ2-7; D is uncertain. V lost 0 bases and J 2 bases, leaving 11 bases between the germline ends. This CDR3 is 14 amino acids long. Germline CDR1 and CDR2: DFQATT and SNEGSKA (reference sequence). CDR3: CSARDFGTPYEQYF. In DNA, the CDR3 is TGCAGTGCTAGAGATTTTGGCACACCCTACGAGCAGTACTTC.

The sample holds many counts of this clonotype. CDR3 sequence (DNA): TGTGCCACCAGCAGAGACAAGGGGACGAACACTGAAGCTTTCTTT. Protein: CATSRDKGTNTEAFF. This chain uses TRBV15 with TRBJ1-1; D possibly corresponds to TRBD1 (5 bases). The V gene lost 0 bases and the J gene lost 1 base, with 9 bases spanning the gap. There are 15 residues in the CDR3. Germline loops: CDR1 LNHNV, CDR2 YYDKDF (reference sequence).

This clonotype turned up a few times. This chain joins TRBV9 and TRBJ2-5, with 10 bases lining up with TRBD2. The germline V gene encodes CDR1 SGDLS and CDR2 YYNGEE. J was trimmed by 5 bases and V by 0 bases; bases with no gene match: 7. The CDR3 is 16 residues long. The CDR3 DNA reads as TGTGCCAGCAGCGTAGACCCTAGCGGGAGTGAGGAGACCCAGTACTTC. It encodes CASSVDPSGSEETQYF.

This chain connects TRBV28 to TRBJ1-5, with TRBD1 as a possible D gene (6 bases). Germline CDR1 is MDHEN and CDR2 is SYDVKM. The CDR3 runs to 14 residues. With 8 bases removed from V and 0 bases from J, the gap between germline ends came to 11 bases. In DNA, the CDR3 is TGTGCCAGCCGAAACAGGGATAGCAATCAGCCCCAGCATTTT. This encodes CASRNRDSNQPQHF.

Ten or more counts support this clonotype. The chain employs TRBV2 and TRBJ2-5; possible D gene TRBD1, 5 bases. The CDR3 length is 16 residues. Germline values: CDR1 SNHLY, CDR2 FYNNEI. V was cut by 6 bases and J by 0 bases, with 17 bases left in between. The CDR3 bases are TGTGCCAGCAGCCTTGTCCCGACAGACAACCAAGAGACCCAGTACTTC. Protein: CASSLVPTDNQETQYF.

This clonotype was seen repeatedly, ten times or more. A much larger clonotype is one base distant, so this may be a read error. This chain links TRBV14 with TRBJ2-7; D remains ambiguous. The CDR3 contains 12 residues. CDR1 is SGHDN, CDR2 FVKESK, per germline. Trimming cost V 4 bases and J 2 bases, with 6 bases left between them. The DNA of the CDR3 is TGTGCCAGCAGCCCAAACCCCTACGAGCAGTACTTC. Residues: CASSPNPYEQYF.

A word on this clonotype: A read error may explain this, as a much larger clone is one base away. The chain recombines TRBV29-1 with TRBJ2-2, with D possibly being TRBD2 (5 bases). Germline CDR1 and CDR2: SQVTM and ANQGSEA. V lost 6 bases, J lost 3 bases, and 8 bases lay in between. The CDR3 loop spans 12 amino acids. CDR3 DNA sequence: TGCAGCGTCCGGGGTTACACCGGGGAGCTGTTTTTT. Amino acids: CSVRGYTGELFF.

The sample holds many counts of this clonotype. The V call is TRBV19, the J call TRBJ2-6; D is perhaps TRBD1 or TRBD2 (5 bases each). Between the trimmed V and J ends, which lost 6 bases and 9 bases, there was a span of 15 bases. Germline-derived CDR1 and CDR2 are LNHDA and SQIVND (reference sequence). The CDR3 runs 14 residues. In DNA, the CDR3 is TGTGCCAGTAGCATATACGGGACGGACAACGTCCTGACTTTC. This gives the protein CASSIYGTDNVLTF.

The chain has TRBV4-1 and TRBJ1-1; D ambiguous. Germline CDR1 is MGHRA and CDR2 is YSYEKL. V dropped 2 bases and J dropped 6 bases, with 16 bases sitting between them. This CDR3 has 15 amino acids. The CDR3 loop is CASSQSVQSKAEAFF. In nucleotides, the CDR3 is TGCGCCAGCAGCCAATCCGTCCAATCCAAAGCTGAAGCTTTCTTT.

Many counts were recorded for this clonotype. The chain links TRBV4-1 to TRBJ2-7; 10 bases align to TRBD1. Trimming at V came to 1 base and at J to 3 bases, leaving 9 bases not matched to a gene. CDR1 and CDR2 (germline): MGHRA, YSYEKL. The CDR3 contains 17 residues. CDR3 residues: CASSQVVGTGVFYEQYF. In nucleotides, the CDR3 is TGCGCCAGCAGCCAAGTGGTCGGGACAGGGGTTTTCTACGAGCAGTACTTC.

The table lists this clonotype with many counts. This chain connects TRBV6-1 to TRBJ2-7; D is uncertain. V lost 5 bases and J 0 bases, leaving 11 bases between the germline ends. Germline V gives CDR1 MNHNS, CDR2 SASEGT. The length of the CDR3 is 14 residues. In nucleotides, the CDR3 is TGTGCCAGCAGTCAGACAAGTATCTCCTACGAGCAGTACTTC. Encoded protein: CASSQTSISYEQYF.

This clonotype appeared many times. The gene calls are TRBV6-1 and TRBJ2-2; 7 positions agree with TRBD2. Germline trimming cut 3 bases from V and 6 bases from J; bases unmatched to any gene: 7. The CDR3 has 15 residues. The germline CDR1 and CDR2 sequences are MNHNS and SASEGT. CDR3 DNA sequence: TGTGCCAGCAGTGATGGACTAGGAAAGGCCGGGGAGCTGTTTTTT. The encoded protein is CASSDGLGKAGELFF.

This clonotype was seen ten or more times. V and J are TRBV6-5 and TRBJ1-2; D may be TRBD1 (6 bases). The CDR3 loop spans 14 amino acids. Germline CDR1 is MNHEY and CDR2 is SVGAGI. The V end was cut by 0 bases, the J end by 3 bases, with 8 bases between. CDR3 protein: CASSYSGGDYGYTF. Written as DNA, the CDR3 is TGTGCCAGCAGTTACTCCGGGGGCGACTATGGCTACACCTTC.